This TCR beta chain was identified in a study of blood T cell repertoires in COVID-19. The CDR3 sequence is 11 residues long. With 1 base removed from V and 7 bases from J, the gap between germline ends came to 5 bases. Germline CDR1 GTSNPN, CDR2 SVGIG (reference sequence). Profiling relied on immunoSEQ multiplex PCR, and the TCRdb table lists in-frame clones only, not all of them. The sample records over 200,000 clones, roughly 84% being singletons. Those who participated ranged in age from about 18 to 89 years and resided in 20 to 25 US areas. In assigning cohorts, the study relied on participant-reported clinical history.

The chain recombines TRBV30 with TRBJ2-1; no clear D gene. Sequenced material: PBMCs or T cells enriched from blood (not recorded which). The source of this sequence is a woman between 35 and 50 years old who had recovered from COVID-19. CDR3 protein: CAWSARNEQFF. Here the CDR3 DNA reads TGTGCCTGGAGTGCTAGGAATGAGCAGTTCTTC. Using reference TRBV30 and TRBJ2-1 for the parts outside the CDR3, the full variable domain is SQTIHQWPATLVQPVGSPLSLECTVEGTSNPNLYWYRQAAGRGLQLLFYSVGIGQISSEVPQNLSASRPQDRQFILSSKKLLLSDSGFYLCAWSARNEQFFGPGTRLTVL.